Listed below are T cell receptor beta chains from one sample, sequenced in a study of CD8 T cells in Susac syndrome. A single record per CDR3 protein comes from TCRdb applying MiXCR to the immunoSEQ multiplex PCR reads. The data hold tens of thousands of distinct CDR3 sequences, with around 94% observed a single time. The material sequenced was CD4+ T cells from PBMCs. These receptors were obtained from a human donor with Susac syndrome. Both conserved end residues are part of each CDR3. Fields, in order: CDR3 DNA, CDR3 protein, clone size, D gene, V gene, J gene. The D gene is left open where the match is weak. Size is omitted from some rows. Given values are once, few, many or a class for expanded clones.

CDR3nt: TGTGCCAGCAGTTCAGGATCCAAGACCCAGTACTTC
CDR3aa: CASSSGSKTQYF
abundance: NA
d_gene: NA
v_gene: TRBV6-5
j_gene: TRBJ2-5

CDR3nt: TGCGCCAGCAGGGAGACAGGGGGCCGCGAGCAGTACTTC
CDR3aa: CASRETGGREQYF
abundance: NA
d_gene: TRBD1
v_gene: TRBV4-1
j_gene: TRBJ2-7

CDR3nt: TGTGCCAGCAGTGAGACAGGCCTCAATCAGCCCCAGCATTTT
CDR3aa: CASSETGLNQPQHF
abundance: few
d_gene: NA
v_gene: TRBV25-1
j_gene: TRBJ1-5

CDR3nt: TGTGCCAGCAGCCAAGAAGGGAGTTCACCCCTCCACTTT
CDR3aa: CASSQEGSSPLHF
abundance: NA
d_gene: NA
v_gene: TRBV3-1
j_gene: TRBJ1-6

CDR3nt: TGCAGTGCTAGCCAAGGGATGAGCTATGGCTACACCTTC
CDR3aa: CSASQGMSYGYTF
abundance: NA
d_gene: NA
v_gene: TRBV20-1
j_gene: TRBJ1-2

CDR3nt: TGTGCCAGCAGCCAAGTAGGCGGGATAGAAAAACTGTTTTTT
CDR3aa: CASSQVGGIEKLFF
abundance: NA
d_gene: NA
v_gene: TRBV14
j_gene: TRBJ1-4

CDR3nt: TGCAGTGCTAGACCAGGGAATGAGCAGTTCTTC
CDR3aa: CSARPGNEQFF
abundance: NA
d_gene: NA
v_gene: TRBV20-1
j_gene: TRBJ2-1

CDR3nt: TGTGCCTGGAGTGTACTTGAGGGGCCGGCCGGGGAGCTGTTTTTT
CDR3aa: CAWSVLEGPAGELFF
abundance: NA
d_gene: NA
v_gene: TRBV30
j_gene: TRBJ2-2

CDR3nt: TGTGCCTGGAGTGGGCGGCTCTATGGCTACACCTTC
CDR3aa: CAWSGRLYGYTF
abundance: NA
d_gene: NA
v_gene: TRBV30
j_gene: TRBJ1-2

CDR3nt: TGTGCCAGCAGTCCCGGGACAGGGTACCCCTACGAGCAGTACTTC
CDR3aa: CASSPGTGYPYEQYF
abundance: NA
d_gene: TRBD1
v_gene: TRBV11-2
j_gene: TRBJ2-7

CDR3nt: TGCGCCAGCAGCTTGGAAGCGGGGGGGCCAGATACGCAGTATTTT
CDR3aa: CASSLEAGGPDTQYF
abundance: NA
d_gene: TRBD2
v_gene: TRBV5-1
j_gene: TRBJ2-3

CDR3nt: TGTGCCAGCAGCCAGGACACCAGCTACGAGCAGTACTTC
CDR3aa: CASSQDTSYEQYF
abundance: NA
d_gene: NA
v_gene: TRBV14
j_gene: TRBJ2-7

CDR3nt: TGTGCCAGCAGCTTAGGCCCCAACACGCAGTATTTT
CDR3aa: CASSLGPNTQYF
abundance: NA
d_gene: NA
v_gene: TRBV7-9
j_gene: TRBJ2-3

CDR3nt: TGTGCCAGCTCACCGGGACAGGGCGGCACCGGGGAGCTGTTTTTT
CDR3aa: CASSPGQGGTGELFF
abundance: NA
d_gene: TRBD1
v_gene: TRBV18
j_gene: TRBJ2-2

CDR3nt: TGTGCCATCAGTGAGGTTAATGAAAAACTGTTTTTT
CDR3aa: CAISEVNEKLFF
abundance: NA
d_gene: NA
v_gene: TRBV10-3
j_gene: TRBJ1-4

CDR3nt: TGTGCCAGCAGTTACTCGGGAATCTATAATTCACCCCTCCACTTT
CDR3aa: CASSYSGIYNSPLHF
abundance: NA
d_gene: NA
v_gene: TRBV6-2/TRBV6-3
j_gene: TRBJ1-6

CDR3nt: TGCAGCGTTGGCGGTAGCAATCAGCCCCAGCATTTT
CDR3aa: CSVGGSNQPQHF
abundance: NA
d_gene: NA
v_gene: TRBV29-1
j_gene: TRBJ1-5

CDR3nt: TGCAGCGCCATTGACAGGGGGAGAGGGGAAAAACTGTTTTTT
CDR3aa: CSAIDRGRGEKLFF
abundance: NA
d_gene: TRBD1
v_gene: TRBV29-1
j_gene: TRBJ1-4

CDR3nt: TGTGCCAGCAGCCGCGGAACGGACATTCAGTACTTC
CDR3aa: CASSRGTDIQYF
abundance: NA
d_gene: NA
v_gene: TRBV3-1
j_gene: TRBJ2-4

CDR3nt: TGTGCCAGCAGCATTTGGGACAGCCCACGGGACGGCTACACCTTC
CDR3aa: CASSIWDSPRDGYTF
abundance: once
d_gene: TRBD1
v_gene: TRBV9
j_gene: TRBJ1-2

CDR3nt: TGCAGTGTACACGGGACAGGTTCCTACGAGCAGTACTTC
CDR3aa: CSVHGTGSYEQYF
abundance: once
d_gene: TRBD1
v_gene: TRBV20-1
j_gene: TRBJ2-7

CDR3nt: TGTGCCAGCAGGGCCGGGACAGCCAATTCACCCCTCCACTTT
CDR3aa: CASRAGTANSPLHF
abundance: NA
d_gene: TRBD1
v_gene: TRBV2
j_gene: TRBJ1-6